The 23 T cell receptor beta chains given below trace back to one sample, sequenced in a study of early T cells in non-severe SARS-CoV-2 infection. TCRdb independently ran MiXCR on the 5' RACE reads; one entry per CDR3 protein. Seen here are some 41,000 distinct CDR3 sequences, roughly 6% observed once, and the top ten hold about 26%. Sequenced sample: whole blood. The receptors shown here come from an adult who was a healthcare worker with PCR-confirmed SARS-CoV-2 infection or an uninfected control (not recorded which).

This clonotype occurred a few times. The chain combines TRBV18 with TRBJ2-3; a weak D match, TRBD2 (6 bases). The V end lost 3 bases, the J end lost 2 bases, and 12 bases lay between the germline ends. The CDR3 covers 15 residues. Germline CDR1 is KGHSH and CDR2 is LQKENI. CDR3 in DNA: TGTGCCAGCTCACCCCTTAGCGGACTCACAGATACGCAGTATTTT. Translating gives CASSPLSGLTDTQYF.

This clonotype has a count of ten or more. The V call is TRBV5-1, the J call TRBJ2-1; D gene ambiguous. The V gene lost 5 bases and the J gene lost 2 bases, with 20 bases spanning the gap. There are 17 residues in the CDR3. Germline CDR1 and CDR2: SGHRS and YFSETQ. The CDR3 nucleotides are TGCGCCAGCAGTCTAGTCGGGTCCCTGGGGACCTACAATGAGCAGTTCTTC. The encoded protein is CASSLVGSLGTYNEQFF.

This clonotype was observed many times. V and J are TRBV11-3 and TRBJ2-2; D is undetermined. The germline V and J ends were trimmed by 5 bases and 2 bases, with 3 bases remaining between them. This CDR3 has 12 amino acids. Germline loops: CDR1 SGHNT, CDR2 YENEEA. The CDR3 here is CASSPNTGELFF. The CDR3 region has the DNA TGTGCCAGCAGCCCAAACACCGGGGAGCTGTTTTTT.

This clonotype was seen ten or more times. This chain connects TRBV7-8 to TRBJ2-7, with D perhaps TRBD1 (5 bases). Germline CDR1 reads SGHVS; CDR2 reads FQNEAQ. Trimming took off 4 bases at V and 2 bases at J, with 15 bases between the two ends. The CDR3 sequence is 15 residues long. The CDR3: CASSWGDGSAYEQYF. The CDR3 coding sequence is TGTGCCAGCAGCTGGGGCGACGGGTCTGCCTACGAGCAGTACTTC.

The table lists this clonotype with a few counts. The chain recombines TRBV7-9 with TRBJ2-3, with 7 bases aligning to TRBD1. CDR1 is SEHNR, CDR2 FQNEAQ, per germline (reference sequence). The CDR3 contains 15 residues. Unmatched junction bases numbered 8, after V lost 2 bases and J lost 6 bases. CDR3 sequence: CASSLSGQPLDTQYF. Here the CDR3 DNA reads TGTGCCAGCAGCTTATCGGGACAGCCTTTGGATACGCAGTATTTT.

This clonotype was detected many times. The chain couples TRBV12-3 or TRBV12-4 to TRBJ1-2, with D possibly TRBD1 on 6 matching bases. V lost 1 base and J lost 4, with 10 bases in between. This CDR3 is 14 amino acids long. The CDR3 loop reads CASSLGIRGYGYTF. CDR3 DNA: TGTGCCAGCAGTTTAGGGATCAGGGGCTATGGCTACACCTTC.

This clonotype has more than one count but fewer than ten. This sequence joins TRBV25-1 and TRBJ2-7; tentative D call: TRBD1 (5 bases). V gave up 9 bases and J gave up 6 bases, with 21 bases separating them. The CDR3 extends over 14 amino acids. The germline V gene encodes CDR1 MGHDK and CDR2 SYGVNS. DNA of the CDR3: TGTGCCAGTTCCACGGACGCTAGGGGCCTCGAGCAGTACTTC. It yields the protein CASSTDARGLEQYF.

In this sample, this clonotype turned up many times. The CDR3 region has the DNA TGTGCCAGCTCCCCCGAGAGCGAGCAGTTCTTC. Translating it yields CASSPESEQFF. The V call is TRBV18, the J call TRBJ2-1; D unclear. The V end lost 6 bases, the J end lost 10 bases, and 10 bases lay between the germline ends. The length of the CDR3 is 11 residues. Germline V gives CDR1 KGHSH, CDR2 LQKENI.

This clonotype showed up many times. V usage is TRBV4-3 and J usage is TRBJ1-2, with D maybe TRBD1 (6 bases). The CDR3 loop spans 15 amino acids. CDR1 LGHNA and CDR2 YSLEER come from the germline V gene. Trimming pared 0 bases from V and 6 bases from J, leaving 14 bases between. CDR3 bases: TGCGCCAGCAGCCAAGATAGGCAGGGGTGGAATGGCTACACCTTC. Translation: CASSQDRQGWNGYTF.

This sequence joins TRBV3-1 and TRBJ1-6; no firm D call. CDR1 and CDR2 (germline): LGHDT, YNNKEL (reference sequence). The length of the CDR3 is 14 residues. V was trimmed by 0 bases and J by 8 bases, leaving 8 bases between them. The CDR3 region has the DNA TGTGCCAGCAGCCAAGACCCGCGGGATTCACCCCTCCACTTT. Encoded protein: CASSQDPRDSPLHF. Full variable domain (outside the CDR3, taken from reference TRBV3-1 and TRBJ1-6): DTAVSQTPKYLVTQMGNDKSIKCEQNLGHDTMYWYKQDSKKFLKIMFSYNNKELIINETVPNRFSPKSPDKAHLNLHINSLELGDSAVYFCASSQDPRDSPLHFGNGTRLTVT.

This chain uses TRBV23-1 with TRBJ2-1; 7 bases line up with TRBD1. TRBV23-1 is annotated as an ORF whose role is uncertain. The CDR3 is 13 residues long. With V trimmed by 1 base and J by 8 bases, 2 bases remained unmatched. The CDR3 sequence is CASSQYRGHEQFF. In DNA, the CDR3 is TGCGCCAGCAGTCAATATAGGGGGCATGAGCAGTTCTTC.

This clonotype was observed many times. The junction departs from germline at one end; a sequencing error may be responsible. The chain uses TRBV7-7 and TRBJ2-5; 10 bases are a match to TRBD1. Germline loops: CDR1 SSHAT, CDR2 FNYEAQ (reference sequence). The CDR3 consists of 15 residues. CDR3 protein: CASRHGTGVAETQYF. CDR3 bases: TGTGCTAGCAGACATGGGACAGGGGTCGCGGAGACCCAGTACTTC.

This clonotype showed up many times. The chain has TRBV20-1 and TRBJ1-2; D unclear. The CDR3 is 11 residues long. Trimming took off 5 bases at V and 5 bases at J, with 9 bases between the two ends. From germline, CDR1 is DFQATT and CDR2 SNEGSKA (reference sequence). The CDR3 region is CSAGRTYGYTF. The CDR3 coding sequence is TGCAGTGCTGGACGTACATATGGCTACACCTTC.

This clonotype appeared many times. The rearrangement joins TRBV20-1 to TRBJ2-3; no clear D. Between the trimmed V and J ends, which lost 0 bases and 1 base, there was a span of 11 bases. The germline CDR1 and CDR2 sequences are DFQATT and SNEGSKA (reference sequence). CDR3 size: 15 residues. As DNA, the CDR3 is TGCAGTGCTAGAGATTCCCAGTTCCGCACAGATACGCAGTATTTT. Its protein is CSARDSQFRTDTQYF.

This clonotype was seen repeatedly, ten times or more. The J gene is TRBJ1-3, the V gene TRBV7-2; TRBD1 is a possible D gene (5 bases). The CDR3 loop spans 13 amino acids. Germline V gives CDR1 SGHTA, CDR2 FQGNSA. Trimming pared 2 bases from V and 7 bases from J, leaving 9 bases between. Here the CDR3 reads CASSLSTGNTIYF. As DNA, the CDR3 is TGTGCCAGCAGCTTATCCACAGGCAACACCATATATTTT.

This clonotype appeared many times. CDR3 DNA sequence: TGTGCCAGCGGGACTAGCGGGAGCTACGAGCAGTACTTC. This codes for CASGTSGSYEQYF. This chain links TRBV6-6 with TRBJ2-7, with 14 bases that match TRBD2. Germline V gene lookup returns CDR1 MNHNY and CDR2 SVGAGI (reference sequence). Losses at the gene ends were 8 bases for V and 3 bases for J; bases not matched to a gene: 0. This CDR3 is built from 13 residues.

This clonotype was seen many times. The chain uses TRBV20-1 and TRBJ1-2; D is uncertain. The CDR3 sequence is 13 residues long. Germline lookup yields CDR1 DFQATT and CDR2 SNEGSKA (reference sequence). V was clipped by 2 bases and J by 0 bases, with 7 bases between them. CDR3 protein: CSARRPTNYGYTF. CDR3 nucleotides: TGCAGTGCTAGAAGACCGACTAACTATGGCTACACCTTC.

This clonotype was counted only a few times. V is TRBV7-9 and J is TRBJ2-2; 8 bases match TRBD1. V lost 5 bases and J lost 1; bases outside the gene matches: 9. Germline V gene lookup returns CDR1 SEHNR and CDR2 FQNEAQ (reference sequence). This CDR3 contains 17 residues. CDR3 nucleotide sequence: TGTGCCAGCAGCCGGAAGACAGGGGCTTTGAACACCGGGGAGCTGTTTTTT. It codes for CASSRKTGALNTGELFF.

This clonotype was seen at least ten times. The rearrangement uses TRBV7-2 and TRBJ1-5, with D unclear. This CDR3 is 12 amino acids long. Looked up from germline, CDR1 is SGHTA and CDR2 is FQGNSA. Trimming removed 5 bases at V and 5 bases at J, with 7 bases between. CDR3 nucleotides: TGTGCCAGCAGCCCACTAGATCAGCCCCAGCATTTT. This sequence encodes CASSPLDQPQHF.

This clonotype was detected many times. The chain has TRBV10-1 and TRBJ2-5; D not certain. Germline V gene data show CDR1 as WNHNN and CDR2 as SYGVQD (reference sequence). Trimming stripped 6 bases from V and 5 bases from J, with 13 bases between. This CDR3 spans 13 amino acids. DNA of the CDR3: TGCGCCAGCAGCCCGCTGAGCGAGGAGACCCAGTACTTC. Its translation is CASSPLSEETQYF.

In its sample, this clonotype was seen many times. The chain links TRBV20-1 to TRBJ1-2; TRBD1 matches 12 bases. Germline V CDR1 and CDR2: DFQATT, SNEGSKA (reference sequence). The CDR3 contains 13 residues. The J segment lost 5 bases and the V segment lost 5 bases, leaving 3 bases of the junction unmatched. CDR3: CSAGGQGAYGYTF. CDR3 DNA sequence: TGCAGTGCTGGGGGACAGGGGGCGTATGGCTACACCTTC.

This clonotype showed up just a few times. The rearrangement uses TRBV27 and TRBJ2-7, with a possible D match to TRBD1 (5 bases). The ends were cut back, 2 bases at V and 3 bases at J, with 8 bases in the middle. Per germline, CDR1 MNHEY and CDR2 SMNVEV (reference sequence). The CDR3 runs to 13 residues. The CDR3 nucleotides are TGTGCCAGCAGTTTAGGGGCTTTCTACGAGCAGTACTTC. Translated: CASSLGAFYEQYF.

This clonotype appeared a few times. The CDR3 bases are TGTGCCAGCAGCCCTAGCGGGACTACCTACGAGCAGTACTTC. Protein sequence: CASSPSGTTYEQYF. The rearrangement joins TRBV13 to TRBJ2-7; 9 nucleotides match TRBD2. V was pared by 5 bases and J by 2 bases, with 4 bases of the junction left unmatched. This CDR3 has 14 amino acids. Germline-derived CDR1 and CDR2 are PRHDT and FYEKMQ (reference sequence).